This T cell receptor beta chain was captured by sequencing in a study of T cells in Graves' hyperthyroidism and ophthalmopathy. Diagnoses were made from clinical symptoms, serum measures (thyroxine and TRAb), thyroid ultrasound and orbital computed tomography. RNA transcripts served as the template for amplifying TCR beta CDR3 regions. A first-round RT-PCR of the TCR CDR3 used the HTBI primer set. MiXCR, applied by TCRdb to the multiplex PCR reads, yields one record per CDR3 protein. Seen here are hundreds of thousands of distinct CDR3 sequences, 11% to 15% observed once, and the top ten hold 10% to 13%. The CDR3 has 14 residues. Per germline, CDR1 MNHNS and CDR2 SASEGT. V lost 5 bases and J lost 5; bases outside the gene matches: 8.

The specimen was blood. This receptor was identified in a woman under 30 with Graves' hyperthyroidism. The V call is TRBV6-1, the J call TRBJ1-1; 7 bases agree with TRBD1. The CDR3 loop reads CASSRTGLRTEAFF. Written as DNA, the CDR3 is TGTGCCAGCAGTAGGACAGGCTTGAGGACTGAAGCTTTCTTT.